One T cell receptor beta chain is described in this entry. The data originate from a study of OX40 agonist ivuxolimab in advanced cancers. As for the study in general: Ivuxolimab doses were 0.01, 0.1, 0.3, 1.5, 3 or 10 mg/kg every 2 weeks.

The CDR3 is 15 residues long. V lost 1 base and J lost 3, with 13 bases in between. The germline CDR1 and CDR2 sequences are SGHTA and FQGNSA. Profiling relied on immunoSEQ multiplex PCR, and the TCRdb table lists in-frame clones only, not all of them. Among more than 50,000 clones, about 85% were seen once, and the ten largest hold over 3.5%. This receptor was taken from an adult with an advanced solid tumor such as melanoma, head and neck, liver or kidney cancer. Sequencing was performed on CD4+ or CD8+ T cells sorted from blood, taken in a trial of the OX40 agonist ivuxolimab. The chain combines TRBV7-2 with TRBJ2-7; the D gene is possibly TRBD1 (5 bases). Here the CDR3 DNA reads TGTGCCAGCAGCTTAGTCCCGACAGAGCACTACGAGCAGTACTTC. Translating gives CASSLVPTEHYEQYF.